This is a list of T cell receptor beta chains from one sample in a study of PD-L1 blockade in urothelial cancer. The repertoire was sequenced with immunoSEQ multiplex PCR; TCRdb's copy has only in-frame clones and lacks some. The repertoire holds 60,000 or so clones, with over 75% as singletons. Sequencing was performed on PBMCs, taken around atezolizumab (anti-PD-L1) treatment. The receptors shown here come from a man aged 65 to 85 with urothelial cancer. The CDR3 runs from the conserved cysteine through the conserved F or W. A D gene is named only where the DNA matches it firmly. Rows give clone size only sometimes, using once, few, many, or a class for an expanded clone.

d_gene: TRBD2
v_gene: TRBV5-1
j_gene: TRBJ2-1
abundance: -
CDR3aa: CASSLAVAGGPYNEQFF
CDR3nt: TGCGCCAGCAGCTTGGCTGTGGCGGGAGGGCCGTACAATGAGCAGTTCTTC

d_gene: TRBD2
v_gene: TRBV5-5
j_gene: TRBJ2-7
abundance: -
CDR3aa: CASSALPGTSGGGYF
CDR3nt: TGTGCCAGCAGCGCCCTTCCCGGGACTAGCGGTGGCGGGTACTTC

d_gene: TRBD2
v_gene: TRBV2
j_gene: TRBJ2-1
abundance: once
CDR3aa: CASSESVYGTSGQGHNEQFF
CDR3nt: TGTGCCAGCAGTGAGTCTGTTTACGGGACTAGCGGACAGGGGCACAATGAGCAGTTCTTC

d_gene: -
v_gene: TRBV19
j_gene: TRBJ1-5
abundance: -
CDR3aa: CASGTGSRDNQPQHF
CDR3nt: TGTGCCAGTGGTACGGGGAGCCGGGACAATCAGCCCCAGCATTTT

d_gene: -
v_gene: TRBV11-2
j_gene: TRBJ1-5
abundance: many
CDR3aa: CASSPGTHQPQHF
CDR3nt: TGTGCCAGCAGCCCCGGGACACATCAGCCCCAGCATTTT

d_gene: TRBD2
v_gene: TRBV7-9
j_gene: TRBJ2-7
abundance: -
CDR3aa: CASSSGLADSYEQYF
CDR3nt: TGTGCCAGCAGTTCGGGACTAGCGGATTCCTACGAGCAGTACTTC

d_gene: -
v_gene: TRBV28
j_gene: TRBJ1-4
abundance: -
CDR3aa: CASSLFWGQDGFNEKLFF
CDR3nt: TGTGCCAGCAGTTTATTCTGGGGGCAGGACGGATTTAATGAAAAACTGTTTTTT

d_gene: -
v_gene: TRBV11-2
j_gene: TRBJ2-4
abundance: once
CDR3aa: CASSSLRVGIQYF
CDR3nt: TGTGCCAGCAGCTCCCTCAGGGTCGGCATTCAGTACTTC

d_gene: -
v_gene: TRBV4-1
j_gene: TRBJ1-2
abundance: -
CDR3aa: CASSLAAGAGNYGYTF
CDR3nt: TGCGCCAGCAGCCTTGCGGCGGGGGCGGGGAACTATGGCTACACCTTC

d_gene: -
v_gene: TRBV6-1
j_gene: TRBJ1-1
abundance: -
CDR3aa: CASHGGGVNTEAFF
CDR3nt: TGTGCCAGCCACGGGGGAGGAGTGAACACTGAAGCTTTCTTT

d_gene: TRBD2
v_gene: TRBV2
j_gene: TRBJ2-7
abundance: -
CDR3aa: CASSSSSGTSEQYF
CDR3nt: TGTGCCAGCAGTTCTTCTAGCGGCACTTCCGAGCAGTACTTC

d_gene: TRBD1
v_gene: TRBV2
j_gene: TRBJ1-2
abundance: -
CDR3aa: CASSVTGGWDGYTF
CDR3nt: TGTGCCAGCAGTGTAACAGGGGGCTGGGATGGCTACACCTTC

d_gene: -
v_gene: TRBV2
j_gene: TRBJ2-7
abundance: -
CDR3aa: CASSELLSYEQYF
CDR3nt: TGTGCCAGCAGTGAGTTATTATCCTACGAGCAGTACTTC

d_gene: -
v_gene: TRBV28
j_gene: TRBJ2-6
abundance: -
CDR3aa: CASSPLGGSGANVLTF
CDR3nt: TGTGCCAGCAGTCCCCTCGGCGGCTCTGGGGCCAACGTCCTGACTTTC

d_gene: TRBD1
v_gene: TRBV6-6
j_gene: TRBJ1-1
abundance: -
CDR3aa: CASSFRTGGKRTEAFF
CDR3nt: TGTGCCAGCAGCTTCAGGACAGGGGGCAAGAGAACTGAAGCTTTCTTT

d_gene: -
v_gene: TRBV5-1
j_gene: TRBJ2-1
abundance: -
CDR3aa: CASSLALDEQFF
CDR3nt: TGCGCCAGCAGCTTGGCCCTCGATGAGCAGTTCTTC

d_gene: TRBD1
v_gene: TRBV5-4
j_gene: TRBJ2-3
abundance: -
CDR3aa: CASSPGTGARYAYF
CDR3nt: TGTGCCAGCAGCCCCGGGACAGGGGCCAGATACGCGTATTTT

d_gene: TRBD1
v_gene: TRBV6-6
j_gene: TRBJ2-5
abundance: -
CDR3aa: CASSRDRVETQYF
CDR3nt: TGTGCCAGCAGCCGGGACAGGGTCGAGACCCAGTACTTC

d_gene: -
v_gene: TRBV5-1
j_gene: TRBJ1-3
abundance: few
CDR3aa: CAIPAGSSGNTIYF
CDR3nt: TGCGCCATCCCCGCAGGGTCCTCTGGAAACACCATATATTTT

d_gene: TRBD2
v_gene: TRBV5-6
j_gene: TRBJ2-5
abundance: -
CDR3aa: CASSLAKTSWETQYF
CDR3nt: TGTGCCAGCAGCTTGGCGAAGACTAGCTGGGAGACCCAGTACTTC

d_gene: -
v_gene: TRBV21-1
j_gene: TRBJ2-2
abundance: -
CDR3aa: CASSNGTGTLPLNTGELFF
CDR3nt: TGTGCCAGCAGCAACGGGACAGGGACCCTACCCCTGAACACCGGGGAGCTGTTTTTT

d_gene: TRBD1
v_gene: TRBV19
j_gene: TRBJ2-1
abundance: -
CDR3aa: CASSIFGTGTYNEQFF
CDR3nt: TGTGCCAGTAGTATCTTCGGGACAGGGACCTACAATGAGCAGTTCTTC

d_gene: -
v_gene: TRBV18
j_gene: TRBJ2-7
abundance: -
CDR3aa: CASSLQGTSYEQYF
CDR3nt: TGTGCCAGCTCACTTCAGGGGACCAGCTACGAGCAGTACTTC

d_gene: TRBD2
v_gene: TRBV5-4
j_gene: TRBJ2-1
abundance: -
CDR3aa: CASSPTSGSNNEQFF
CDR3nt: TGTGCCAGCAGCCCGACTAGCGGTTCGAACAATGAGCAGTTCTTC

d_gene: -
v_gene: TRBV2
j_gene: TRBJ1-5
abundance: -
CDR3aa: CASSEAGRAQRGQRFYSNQPQHF
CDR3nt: TGTGCCAGCAGTGAAGCGGGTAGAGCGCAGCGAGGACAGCGATTTTATAGCAATCAGCCCCAGCATTTT

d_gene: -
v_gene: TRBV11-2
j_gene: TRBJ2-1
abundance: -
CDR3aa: CASSQGSSYNEQFF
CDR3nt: TGTGCCAGCAGCCAAGGGAGCTCCTACAATGAGCAGTTCTTC

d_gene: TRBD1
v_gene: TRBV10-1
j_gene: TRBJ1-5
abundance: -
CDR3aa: CASSDPGTGVAQNQPQHF
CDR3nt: TGCGCCAGCAGTGATCCTGGGACAGGGGTAGCGCAGAATCAGCCCCAGCATTTT

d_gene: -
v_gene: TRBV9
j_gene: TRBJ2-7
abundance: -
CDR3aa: CASSSNSYEQYF
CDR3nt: TGTGCCAGCAGCTCCAACTCCTACGAGCAGTACTTC

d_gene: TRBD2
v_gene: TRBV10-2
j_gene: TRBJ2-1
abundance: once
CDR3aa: CASREVAGDEQFF
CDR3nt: TGCGCCAGTAGAGAAGTGGCGGGGGATGAGCAGTTCTTC